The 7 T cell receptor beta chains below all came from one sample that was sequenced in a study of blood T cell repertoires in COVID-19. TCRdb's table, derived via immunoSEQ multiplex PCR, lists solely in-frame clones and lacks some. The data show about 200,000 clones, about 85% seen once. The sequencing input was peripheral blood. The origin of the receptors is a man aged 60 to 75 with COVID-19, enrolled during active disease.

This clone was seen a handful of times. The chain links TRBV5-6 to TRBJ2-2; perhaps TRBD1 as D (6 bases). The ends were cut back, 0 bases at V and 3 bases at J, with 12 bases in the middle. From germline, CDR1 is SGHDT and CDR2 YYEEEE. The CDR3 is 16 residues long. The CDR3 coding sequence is TGTGCCAGCAGCTTGGGGGGGCGACTGGACACCGGGGAGCTGTTTTTT. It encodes CASSLGGRLDTGELFF.

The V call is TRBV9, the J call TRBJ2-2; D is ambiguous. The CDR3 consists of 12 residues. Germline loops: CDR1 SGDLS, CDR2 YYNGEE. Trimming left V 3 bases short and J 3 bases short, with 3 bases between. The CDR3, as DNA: TGTGCCAGCAGCGCCTACACCGGGGAGCTGTTTTTT. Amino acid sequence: CASSAYTGELFF.

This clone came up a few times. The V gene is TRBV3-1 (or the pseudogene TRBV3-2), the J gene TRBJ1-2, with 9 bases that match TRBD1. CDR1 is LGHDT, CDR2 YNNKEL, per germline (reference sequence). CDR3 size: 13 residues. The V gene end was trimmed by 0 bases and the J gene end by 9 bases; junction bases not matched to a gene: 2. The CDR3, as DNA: TGTGCCAGCAGCCAAGAGGACAGGGGAAGCTACACCTTC. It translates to CASSQEDRGSYTF.

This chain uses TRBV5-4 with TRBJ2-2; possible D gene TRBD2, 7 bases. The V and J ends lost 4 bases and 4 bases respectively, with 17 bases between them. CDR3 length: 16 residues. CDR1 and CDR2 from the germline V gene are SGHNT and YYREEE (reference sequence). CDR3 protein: CASSPRGGAGTGELFF. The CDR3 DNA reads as TGTGCCAGCAGCCCACGCGGGGGCGCGGGCACCGGGGAGCTGTTTTTT.

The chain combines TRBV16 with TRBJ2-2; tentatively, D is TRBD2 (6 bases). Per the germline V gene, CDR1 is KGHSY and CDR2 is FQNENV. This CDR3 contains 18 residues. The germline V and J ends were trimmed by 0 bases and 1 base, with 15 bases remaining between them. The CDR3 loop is CASSQSGMWGLNTGELFF. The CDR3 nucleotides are TGTGCCAGCAGCCAATCAGGGATGTGGGGACTGAACACCGGGGAGCTGTTTTTT.

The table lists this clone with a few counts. The CDR3 nucleotides read TGTGCCAGCAGTCAACTCGCGCGGAATAATTCACCCCTCCACTTT. It yields the protein CASSQLARNNSPLHF. The chain is built from TRBV6-5 and TRBJ1-6; unclear D gene. The germline V gene has CDR1 MNHEY and CDR2 SVGAGI. V dropped 5 bases and J dropped 5 bases, with 13 bases sitting between them. The CDR3 covers 15 residues.

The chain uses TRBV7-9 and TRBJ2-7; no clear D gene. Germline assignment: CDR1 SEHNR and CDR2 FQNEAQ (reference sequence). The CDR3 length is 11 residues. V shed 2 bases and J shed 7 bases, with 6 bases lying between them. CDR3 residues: CASSLYSEQYF. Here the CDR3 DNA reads TGTGCCAGCAGCTTATACTCGGAGCAGTACTTC.